Listed below are T cell receptor beta chains from one sample, sequenced in a study of identical twins. A single record per CDR3 protein comes from TCRdb applying MiXCR to the 5' RACE reads. The sample consists of roughly 230,000 distinct CDR3 sequences, 6.5% to 9.5% of them appearing once. These sequences were also reported in another study, on yellow fever vaccine responses in identical twins.

Sequencing was performed on CD8+ T cells sorted from blood. The receptors here all came from a woman aged 18-35 years in good health. The CDR3 runs from the conserved cysteine through the conserved F or W. Fields, in order: J gene, V gene, D gene, clone size, CDR3 protein, CDR3 DNA. D genes are given only for firm matches. Some rows have no size entry. The others give once, few or many, or a class for an expanded clone.

>TRBJ1-2|TRBV12-3/TRBV12-4|.|.
CASSFGERGYTF
TGTGCCAGCAGTTTTGGGGAGCGAGGCTACACCTTC
>TRBJ2-1|TRBV24-1|.|many
CATSDPDSIYNEQFF
TGTGCCACCAGTGACCCGGACAGCATATACAATGAGCAGTTCTTC
>TRBJ2-2|TRBV12-3/TRBV12-4|TRBD1|few
CASSLVDRVGTGELFF
TGTGCCAGCAGTTTAGTGGACAGGGTCGGAACCGGGGAGCTGTTTTTT
>TRBJ2-7|TRBV7-3|TRBD2|many
CASRGSGGEQYF
TGTGCCAGCAGAGGTAGCGGGGGCGAGCAGTACTTC
>TRBJ1-3|TRBV4-2|.|few
CASSQDAGDLSGNTIYF
TGTGCCAGCAGCCAAGATGCAGGGGACCTCTCTGGAAACACCATATATTTT
>TRBJ2-7|TRBV27|TRBD2|few
CASRSGGSSYEQYF
TGTGCCAGCAGGAGCGGGGGAAGCTCCTACGAGCAGTACTTC
>TRBJ2-1|TRBV7-9|.|.
CASSGEFYNEQFF
TGTGCCAGCTCGGGAGAATTCTACAATGAGCAGTTCTTC
>TRBJ2-3|TRBV12-3/TRBV12-4|TRBD2|many
CASSNGPLAGGPRGTQYF
TGTGCCAGCAGCAACGGCCCACTAGCGGGGGGCCCACGGGGTACGCAGTATTTT
>TRBJ2-7|TRBV5-6|.|many
CASSLPGLYEQYF
TGTGCCAGCAGCCTCCCGGGCCTCTACGAGCAGTACTTC
>TRBJ2-1|TRBV15|.|.
CATSRVRNEQFF
TGTGCCACCAGCAGAGTCCGAAATGAGCAGTTCTTC
>TRBJ2-1|TRBV6-1|.|few
CASTGPGRSYNEQFF
TGTGCCAGCACTGGTCCGGGGCGCTCCTACAATGAGCAGTTCTTC
>TRBJ2-7|TRBV7-9|.|.
CASIPSSWSEQYF
TGTGCCAGCATCCCGTCCAGTTGGAGCGAGCAGTACTTC
>TRBJ1-1|TRBV29-1|.|many
CSVWTDLNTEAFF
TGCAGCGTGTGGACGGACCTCAACACTGAAGCTTTCTTT
>TRBJ1-2|TRBV29-1|.|few
CSATTRQTETNYGYTF
TGCAGCGCCACCACCCGACAGACCGAAACTAACTATGGCTACACCTTC
>TRBJ2-1|TRBV4-3|.|few
CASSQDTWGRNEQFF
TGCGCCAGCAGCCAAGATACGTGGGGCCGGAATGAGCAGTTCTTC
>TRBJ2-1|TRBV2|TRBD1|many
CASLDRGNEQFF
TGTGCCAGCCTGGACAGGGGGAATGAGCAGTTCTTC
>TRBJ2-7|TRBV6-2/TRBV6-3|.|few
CASSLQGSGSPYEQYF
TGTGCCAGCAGCCTGCAGGGCTCCGGGAGTCCTTACGAGCAGTACTTC
>TRBJ2-1|TRBV7-9|.|once
CASSLVGAIDEQFF
TGTGCCAGCAGCTTAGTTGGGGCAATCGATGAGCAGTTCTTC
>TRBJ2-3|TRBV14|TRBD2|few
CASSPKLAGVDTQYF
TGTGCCAGCAGCCCCAAACTAGCGGGAGTGGATACGCAGTATTTT